A selection of T cell receptor beta chains follows, all from one sample in a study of blood T cell repertoires in COVID-19. TCRdb's table, derived via immunoSEQ multiplex PCR, lists solely in-frame clones and lacks some. This table holds about 130,000 clones, just under 85% found once. Sequenced material: PBMCs or T cells enriched from blood (not recorded which). The receptors come from a man aged 50 or older who had recovered from COVID-19. Each CDR3 is given with its conserved first and last residue. Fields, in order: V gene, clone size, D gene, CDR3 length, J gene, CDR3 protein, CDR3 DNA. The D gene is left open where the match is weak. Some rows have no size entry. The others give once, few or many, or a class for an expanded clone.

v_gene: TRBV5-5; abundance: NA; d_gene: NA; len: 17; j_gene: TRBJ2-7; CDR3aa: CASILTAGASLGYEQYF; CDR3nt: TGTGCCAGCATTCTTACCGCGGGGGCATCGTTAGGGTACGAGCAGTACTTC
v_gene: TRBV7-9; abundance: few; d_gene: TRBD2; len: 14; j_gene: TRBJ2-1; CDR3aa: CASSLGLAVNEQFF; CDR3nt: TGTGCCAGCAGCTTAGGACTAGCTGTCAATGAGCAGTTCTTC
v_gene: TRBV7-9; abundance: NA; d_gene: TRBD1; len: 14; j_gene: TRBJ2-7; CDR3aa: CASREGQGSYEQYF; CDR3nt: TGTGCCAGCCGCGAGGGACAGGGCTCCTACGAGCAGTACTTC
v_gene: TRBV7-9; abundance: NA; d_gene: TRBD1; len: 13; j_gene: TRBJ1-1; CDR3aa: CASRMLGTGEAFF; CDR3nt: TGTGCCAGCAGGATGCTTGGGACAGGGGAAGCTTTCTTT
v_gene: TRBV7-9; abundance: few; d_gene: NA; len: 14; j_gene: TRBJ1-1; CDR3aa: CASKEEGLNTEAFF; CDR3nt: TGTGCCAGCAAGGAGGAAGGGTTGAACACTGAAGCTTTCTTT
v_gene: TRBV5-5; abundance: NA; d_gene: NA; len: 15; j_gene: TRBJ1-4; CDR3aa: CASSLEPGAGEKLFF; CDR3nt: TGTGCCAGCAGCTTGGAACCAGGGGCGGGTGAAAAACTGTTTTTT
v_gene: TRBV19; abundance: NA; d_gene: TRBD1; len: 14; j_gene: TRBJ1-1; CDR3aa: CASSPGQGFPEAFF; CDR3nt: TGTGCCAGTAGCCCGGGACAGGGGTTCCCTGAAGCTTTCTTT
v_gene: TRBV19; abundance: NA; d_gene: NA; len: 15; j_gene: TRBJ1-2; CDR3aa: CASSIPSAFFGGYTF; CDR3nt: TGTGCCAGTAGTATACCGTCGGCCTTTTTCGGGGGCTACACCTTC
v_gene: TRBV19; abundance: NA; d_gene: NA; len: 14; j_gene: TRBJ1-2; CDR3aa: CASSIIVQGPNYTF; CDR3nt: TGTGCCAGTAGTATTATCGTACAGGGTCCAAACTACACCTTC
v_gene: TRBV5-6; abundance: NA; d_gene: TRBD1; len: 15; j_gene: TRBJ2-7; CDR3aa: CASSFFSRGSGEQYF; CDR3nt: TGTGCCAGCAGCTTCTTCTCCAGGGGGAGTGGCGAGCAGTACTTC
v_gene: TRBV9; abundance: NA; d_gene: NA; len: 14; j_gene: TRBJ2-7; CDR3aa: CASSVTGSTYEQYF; CDR3nt: TGTGCCAGCAGCGTAACAGGTAGCACCTACGAGCAGTACTTC
v_gene: TRBV19; abundance: NA; d_gene: TRBD2; len: 16; j_gene: TRBJ2-2; CDR3aa: CASSISGGANTGELFF; CDR3nt: TGTGCCAGTAGTATCTCGGGGGGTGCGAACACCGGGGAGCTGTTTTTT
v_gene: TRBV6-5; abundance: NA; d_gene: TRBD2; len: 13; j_gene: TRBJ2-7; CDR3aa: CASTSGGAYEQYF; CDR3nt: TGTGCCAGCACTAGCGGGGGGGCTTACGAGCAGTACTTC
v_gene: TRBV5-1; abundance: NA; d_gene: TRBD1; len: 15; j_gene: TRBJ1-2; CDR3aa: CASRRTGRFLYGYTF; CDR3nt: TGCGCCAGCAGGCGGACAGGACGGTTCTTATATGGCTACACCTTC
v_gene: TRBV12-3/TRBV12-4; abundance: NA; d_gene: TRBD1; len: 13; j_gene: TRBJ2-2; CDR3aa: CASKGAITGELFF; CDR3nt: TGTGCCAGCAAGGGGGCAATCACCGGGGAGCTGTTTTTT
v_gene: TRBV27; abundance: NA; d_gene: NA; len: 13; j_gene: TRBJ2-7; CDR3aa: CASSLTPYNEQYF; CDR3nt: TGTGCCAGCAGTCTAACCCCTTATAACGAGCAGTACTTC
v_gene: TRBV4-3; abundance: NA; d_gene: TRBD2; len: 15; j_gene: TRBJ2-2; CDR3aa: CASSQTRAGAGELFF; CDR3nt: TGCGCCAGCAGCCAAACGCGAGCGGGGGCCGGGGAGCTGTTTTTT
v_gene: TRBV6-1; abundance: NA; d_gene: TRBD2; len: 15; j_gene: TRBJ2-1; CDR3aa: CASSEGITSVNEQFF; CDR3nt: TGTGCCAGCAGTGAAGGGATCACTAGCGTTAATGAGCAGTTCTTC
v_gene: TRBV12-3/TRBV12-4; abundance: NA; d_gene: TRBD1; len: 13; j_gene: TRBJ1-1; CDR3aa: CASNRRGRTEAFF; CDR3nt: TGTGCCAGCAATAGGAGGGGGCGAACTGAAGCTTTCTTT
v_gene: TRBV18; abundance: NA; d_gene: NA; len: 14; j_gene: TRBJ1-5; CDR3aa: CASSPTASNQPQHF; CDR3nt: TGTGCCAGCTCACCGACAGCTAGCAATCAGCCCCAGCATTTT
v_gene: TRBV28; abundance: NA; d_gene: TRBD1; len: 16; j_gene: TRBJ2-2; CDR3aa: CASSFFRRGPTGELFF; CDR3nt: TGTGCCAGCAGTTTTTTTCGCAGGGGGCCCACCGGGGAGCTGTTTTTT
v_gene: TRBV27; abundance: NA; d_gene: NA; len: 16; j_gene: TRBJ2-2; CDR3aa: CASSAKQGGDRGELFF; CDR3nt: TGTGCCAGCAGTGCGAAACAGGGGGGGGACCGCGGGGAGCTGTTTTTT
v_gene: TRBV28; abundance: once; d_gene: NA; len: 16; j_gene: TRBJ2-3; CDR3aa: CASSPRVRSTADTQYF; CDR3nt: TGTGCCAGCAGTCCTCGGGTGCGTTCCACCGCAGATACGCAGTATTTT
v_gene: TRBV28; abundance: NA; d_gene: NA; len: 12; j_gene: TRBJ1-1; CDR3aa: CASSTGNTEAFF; CDR3nt: TGTGCCAGCAGCACAGGTAACACTGAAGCTTTCTTT
v_gene: TRBV29-1; abundance: NA; d_gene: NA; len: 15; j_gene: TRBJ2-3; CDR3aa: CSVGGPGGYTDTQYF; CDR3nt: TGCAGCGTTGGTGGGCCAGGGGGGTACACAGATACGCAGTATTTT
v_gene: TRBV3-1/TRBV3-2; abundance: NA; d_gene: NA; len: 14; j_gene: TRBJ1-6; CDR3aa: CASSQDWPGSPLHF; CDR3nt: TGTGCCAGCAGCCAAGATTGGCCAGGGTCCCCCCTCCACTTT
v_gene: TRBV11-2; abundance: NA; d_gene: NA; len: 14; j_gene: TRBJ1-4; CDR3aa: CASSHGVTNEKLFF; CDR3nt: TGTGCCAGCAGCCACGGAGTAACTAATGAAAAACTGTTTTTT
v_gene: TRBV7-6; abundance: NA; d_gene: TRBD1; len: 14; j_gene: TRBJ1-5; CDR3aa: CASSATGGNQPQHF; CDR3nt: TGTGCCAGCAGCGCCACAGGGGGCAATCAGCCCCAGCATTTT
v_gene: TRBV9; abundance: NA; d_gene: NA; len: 14; j_gene: TRBJ2-7; CDR3aa: CASSVEGWSYEQYF; CDR3nt: TGTGCCAGCAGCGTAGAAGGCTGGAGCTACGAGCAGTACTTC
v_gene: TRBV7-2; abundance: NA; d_gene: NA; len: 14; j_gene: TRBJ1-2; CDR3aa: CASSLALTASGYTF; CDR3nt: TGTGCCAGCAGCTTAGCGCTCACAGCCTCTGGCTACACCTTC
v_gene: TRBV9; abundance: NA; d_gene: NA; len: 14; j_gene: TRBJ2-3; CDR3aa: CASSVRFSTDTQYF; CDR3nt: TGTGCCAGCAGCGTGAGGTTTAGCACAGATACGCAGTATTTT
v_gene: TRBV7-9; abundance: NA; d_gene: NA; len: 15; j_gene: TRBJ2-2; CDR3aa: CASSLARPQDGELFF; CDR3nt: TGTGCCAGCAGCTTAGCCCGACCCCAGGATGGGGAGCTGTTTTTT
v_gene: TRBV30; abundance: NA; d_gene: NA; len: 12; j_gene: TRBJ2-3; CDR3aa: CAWSASTDTQYF; CDR3nt: TGTGCCTGGAGTGCGAGCACAGATACGCAGTATTTT
v_gene: TRBV7-2; abundance: NA; d_gene: NA; len: 15; j_gene: TRBJ1-5; CDR3aa: CASSLSAGSNQPQHF; CDR3nt: TGTGCCAGCAGCTTATCGGCAGGAAGCAATCAGCCCCAGCATTTT
v_gene: TRBV5-8; abundance: NA; d_gene: NA; len: 13; j_gene: TRBJ2-2; CDR3aa: CASSQTLAGELFF; CDR3nt: TGTGCCAGCAGCCAAACCCTAGCGGGGGAGCTGTTTTTT
v_gene: TRBV5-1; abundance: NA; d_gene: NA; len: 14; j_gene: TRBJ2-3; CDR3aa: CASKSPGGTDTQYF; CDR3nt: TGCGCCAGCAAATCCCCGGGGGGCACAGATACGCAGTATTTT
v_gene: TRBV6-5; abundance: few; d_gene: TRBD1; len: 15; j_gene: TRBJ1-1; CDR3aa: CASSPSGTGNTEAFF; CDR3nt: TGTGCCAGCAGTCCCTCCGGGACAGGGAACACTGAAGCTTTCTTT
v_gene: TRBV6-2/TRBV6-3; abundance: NA; d_gene: NA; len: 11; j_gene: TRBJ2-7; CDR3aa: CASSYLREQYF; CDR3nt: TGTGCCAGCAGTTACTTGCGCGAGCAGTACTTC
v_gene: TRBV7-2; abundance: once; d_gene: TRBD2; len: 16; j_gene: TRBJ2-3; CDR3aa: CASSLLAGGGADTQYF; CDR3nt: TGTGCCAGCAGCTTACTAGCGGGGGGAGGGGCAGATACGCAGTATTTT
v_gene: TRBV10-3; abundance: NA; d_gene: TRBD1; len: 15; j_gene: TRBJ2-7; CDR3aa: CAISEVGTGTYEQYF; CDR3nt: TGTGCCATCAGTGAGGTCGGGACAGGGACCTACGAGCAGTACTTC
v_gene: TRBV19; abundance: NA; d_gene: TRBD1; len: 14; j_gene: TRBJ2-2; CDR3aa: CASSYRGESGELFF; CDR3nt: TGTGCCAGTAGTTACAGGGGGGAGTCCGGGGAGCTGTTTTTT
v_gene: TRBV12-3/TRBV12-4; abundance: NA; d_gene: TRBD2; len: 12; j_gene: TRBJ2-7; CDR3aa: CASGTSGYEQYF; CDR3nt: TGTGCCAGTGGGACTAGCGGCTACGAGCAGTACTTC